This TCR beta chain came from a study of blood T cells in healthy people across ages (dated by TCRdb to the mid-2010s). Turning to the overall study: In model experiments, roughly one uniquely barcoded TCR beta cDNA molecule per two T cells was captured by template switching. To track age-related changes in TCR beta repertoire diversity, the study relied on deep sequencing normalized with unique cDNA molecular identifiers. Donors were grouped into four age groups: young (average 16 years), middle-aged (39), aged (about 60) and long-lived (approximately 75). The study analyzed two additional independent replicas of 1 million unique cDNA reads from the same blood draw for two donors, one aged 18 to 30 and one aged 80 or older. General conclusions and limits of the study: Because the CMV infection status of the donors was unknown, age-related changes in expanded clonotypes may potentially have been confounded. Observed TCR beta diversity per million T cells fell roughly linearly with age, and a significant reduction was already apparent by age about 38. Compared with the aged group, more naive CD4+ T cells, fewer expanded clones and increased TCR diversity were shown by the long-lived group, suggesting age selection. The percentage of naive T cells measured by flow cytometry correlated strongly with observed TCR beta diversity. Because profiling used bulk unsorted PBMCs, naive and antigen-experienced compartments could not be compared conclusively. Estimates of total diversity from one million sequenced T cells were regarded as lower bounds and underestimates.

The CDR3 covers 17 residues, taking in both the cysteine and the phenylalanine. Just CDR3 DNA is preserved here, 51 bases in frame from base 1. V trim: 4 bases; J trim: 0 bases; unmatched bases: 10. Sequences SGHTA (CDR1) and FQGNSA (CDR2) are obtained from the germline V gene. The donors were roughly 39 Caucasian individuals from Russia, aged 6 to 90 years, who were systemically healthy. Each donor gave approximately 9.3 milliliters of peripheral blood, collected into EDTA-treated Vacutainer tubes. Ficoll-Paque density-gradient centrifugation was used to isolate PBMCs, with at least 7 million per sample. Trizol reagent was used to extract total RNA from the PBMCs, yielding at least 6 micrograms per sample. The percentages of naive CD45RAhigh/CD27high T cells were determined by flow cytometry on a PBMC aliquot from every donor. Receptor libraries were prepared by 5' RACE. Sequencing relied on an Illumina HiSeq 2500. A second about 7 to 12 cycle PCR used a sample-barcoded 5' primer and a J-beta primer mix. Each TCR beta cDNA molecule received a unique molecular identifier from a template-switch 5' adaptor carrying 12 random nucleotides. Each sample yielded at least 2.5 million CDR3-containing paired-end reads. The Mint cDNA synthesis kit, primed by a TRBC-specific oligonucleotide, was used to synthesize first-strand cDNA from all RNA. After uracil-DNA glycosylase treatment, a first 18-cycle PCR used universal primers M1SS and BC2_uni_R on all cDNA. The original methods were these. For normalization, 1 million high-quality reads were randomly selected from each sample, with every read carrying a distinct molecular identifier. Reads sharing molecular identifiers were discarded rather than binned into consensus sequences. MiTCR, with a Q25 quality threshold and the strictest error-elimination algorithm, was used for CDR3 identification, clonotype clustering and error correction. Lower-bound total TCR beta diversity was estimated with a nonparametric unseen species model using Euler transformation. In TCRdb, the public reads were trimmed at Q25 with fastp and aligned with MiXCR, with productive beta chains retained. Rows are unified per CDR3 protein, each entry keeping the most common DNA and genes. The V and J calls, along with clone size, are taken from TCRdb and not from the paper's own processing. For this sample the table gives 500,000 to 550,000 distinct CDR3 sequences, of which around 24% were detected only once. Of the sample, just under 9% is held by the ten largest clones.

This clonotype has only a few counts. Its antigen specificity is not known. Nothing much larger sits one base from this clone, and base qualities are not available. This same sample was also part of a study on T cells of mothers and their children. The other study reports the following: The donors were nine systemically healthy Caucasian individuals, made up of three mothers and their six children. cDNA synthesis consumed the entire amount of extracted RNA, loaded at approximately 1.6 ug RNA in each 15 ul reaction. In the second PCR, the M1S primer introduced both the sample barcodes and 2-4 random nucleotides. Each mother yielded over 8.5 million TCR beta CDR3 reads and each child roughly 3.1 million reads. TCR recombination output is similarly shaped by thymic selection in related and unrelated pairs, with a minor effect exerted by inherited differences. Normalized repertoire overlap was always found to be slightly, but never significantly, higher in related mother-child pairs than in unrelated mother-child pairs. Persistent microchimeric T cell clones were not detected, at a sensitivity of around 95 clones per million clonotypes. To look for features that set related mother-child pairs apart from unrelated individuals, the researchers ran deep NGS to compare the TCR beta repertoires of mothers and children. Mothers averaged roughly 40 +/- 4 years of age and children averaged about 10 +/- 4 years. After adapter ligation was performed with NEBNext reagents, the libraries were sequenced on an Illumina HiSeq 2000 with 100+100 nt paired-end reads. To prevent cross-contamination, the mother and child libraries were prepared a month apart and were sequenced in separate runs. For each donor, between about 450,000 and 2,300,000 distinct TCR beta clonotypes were identified. Naive TCR beta clonotypes were estimated from low-frequency clonotypes matched to each donor's FACS-determined naive share, without sorting.

The chain is encoded by TRBV7-2 joined to TRBJ2-3; 7 central bases correspond to TRBD2. The sequence was collected from a boy aged 5-17 years in good health. The sequencing input was blood. CDR3 reads: CASSSPPWRGSTDTQYF. The DNA sequence is as follows: TGTGCCAGCAGCTCCCCGCCCTGGCGGGGGAGCACAGATACGCAGTATTTT.